This passage covers 15 T cell receptor beta chains from one sample sequenced in a study of T cells in Graves' hyperthyroidism and ophthalmopathy. TCR beta CDR3 regions were amplified from RNA transcripts. Using the HTBI primer set, a first-round RT-PCR was run on the TCR CDR3. TCRdb used MiXCR to reprocess the multiplex PCR reads, holding one entry per CDR3 protein. In the table there are roughly 510,000 distinct CDR3 sequences, approximately 49% of which are singletons. Sequenced: peripheral blood or thyroid tissue (not recorded which). These TCRs come from an adult woman with Graves' disease, either hyperthyroidism or ophthalmopathy (not recorded which).

Remarks on this clonotype: One base away lies a much larger clone, so this may be a sequencing read error. V is TRBV12-3 or TRBV12-4 and J is TRBJ2-5; unclear D gene. The CDR3 loop spans 11 amino acids. V lost 3 bases and J 9 bases, leaving 8 bases between the germline ends. The CDR3 DNA reads as TGTGCCAGCAGTTTTTTTGAGGCCCAGTACTTC. Translation: CASSFFEAQYF.

The J gene is TRBJ2-7, the V gene TRBV4-3; D gene unclear. Trimming shortened V by 2 bases and J by 0 bases, and 5 bases separated the two germline ends. The length of the CDR3 is 13 residues. Germline CDR1 is LGHNA and CDR2 is YSLEER. CDR3 sequence: CASSQYISYEQYF. Here the CDR3 DNA reads TGCGCCAGCAGCCAATACATCTCCTACGAGCAGTACTTC.

This clonotype was seen more than once but under ten times. This chain joins TRBV10-3 and TRBJ2-7; the D is unclear. The CDR3 totals 14 residues. Germline CDR1 reads ENHRY; CDR2 reads SYGVKD. V lost 10 bases and J 0 bases, leaving 16 bases between the germline ends. CDR3 sequence reads: CATHPQESSYEQYF. In DNA, the CDR3 is TGTGCCACACATCCTCAGGAGAGCTCCTACGAGCAGTACTTC.

This clonotype was seen only a few times. J is TRBJ1-4 and V is TRBV6-2 or TRBV6-3; D not resolved. The length of the CDR3 is 13 residues. The ends were cut back, 8 bases at V and 4 bases at J, with 11 bases in the middle. CDR1 and CDR2 (germline): MNHEY, SVGEGT. CDR3 sequence reads: CASRRWINEKLFF. DNA for the CDR3: TGTGCCAGCCGACGGTGGATTAATGAAAAACTGTTTTTT.

This clonotype was seen repeatedly, ten times or more. V usage is TRBV5-1 and J usage is TRBJ2-6; TRBD2 might be the D (6 bases). V was pared by 4 bases and J by 0 bases, with 14 bases between. The germline CDR1 and CDR2 sequences are SGHRS and YFSETQ. The CDR3 totals 17 residues. CDR3 loop: CASSERVGSSGANVLTF. As DNA, the CDR3 is TGCGCCAGCAGCGAGAGGGTCGGGAGCTCTGGGGCCAACGTCCTGACTTTC.

Points on this clonotype: One end of the junction is discordant with germline, which a read error may explain. The gene calls are TRBV7-6 and TRBJ1-1, with D possibly being TRBD1 (5 bases). The CDR3 is 14 residues long. CDR1 SGHVS and CDR2 FNYEAQ come from the germline V gene. CDR3: CASTPVGVNTEAFF. CDR3 in DNA: TGTGCCAGTACCCCGGTAGGGGTGAATACTGAAGCTTTCTTT.

This clonotype showed up just a few times. In this CDR3 the conserved last residue, phenylalanine or tryptophan, is missing, so a read error is likely. It is unclear where the CDR3 begins or ends on the DNA, so no DNA is shown, and the CDR3 is as TCRdb lists it. The chain carries TRBV7-6 and TRBJ2-6. The CDR3 totals 8 residues, both ends included. Germline assignment: CDR1 SGHVS and CDR2 FNYEAQ. The CDR3 region is CASSLAPL.

The J gene is TRBJ1-3, the V gene TRBV7-9; TRBD1 agrees at 7 bases. CDR3 length equals 16 residues. Germline CDR1 and CDR2: SEHNR and FQNEAQ (reference sequence). V lost 2 bases to trimming and J lost 4 bases; unmatched junction nucleotides: 8. Here the CDR3 DNA reads TGTGCCAGCAGCTTAAGTATAGGGGGCGACGGAAACACCATATATTTT. Translation gives CASSLSIGGDGNTIYF.

The rearrangement uses TRBV29-1 and TRBJ2-2; D is perhaps TRBD2 (5 bases). The CDR3 length is 14 residues. The V gene's germline CDR1 is SQVTM and CDR2 ANQGSEA. Trimming took off 4 bases at V and 7 bases at J, with 16 bases between the two ends. The CDR3 region is CSVGRGFGNGELFF. DNA for the CDR3: TGCAGCGTTGGGAGAGGGTTTGGTAACGGGGAGCTGTTTTTT.

This clonotype was seen ten or more times. The V gene is TRBV7-8, the J gene TRBJ2-2, with 14 positions matching TRBD2. This CDR3 is 17 amino acids long. J gave up 10 bases and V 3 bases, and 10 bases lay outside the gene matches. Germline CDR1 SGHVS, CDR2 FQNEAQ. The CDR3 protein is CASSLLGLAGGREELFF. CDR3 in DNA: TGTGCCAGCAGCTTGCTAGGACTAGCGGGAGGAAGGGAGGAGCTGTTTTTT.

This chain joins TRBV7-8 and TRBJ1-2; possibly TRBD1 for D (5 bases). Germline V gives CDR1 SGHVS, CDR2 FQNEAQ. V was shortened by 7 bases and J by 4 bases, with 16 bases between the two germline ends. The CDR3 consists of 14 residues. The CDR3 here is CASTPRGVGYGYTF. CDR3 bases: TGTGCCAGCACCCCGCGGGGGGTGGGCTATGGCTACACCTTC.

CDR3 nucleotide sequence: TGTGCCAGCAGCCACCGGGAAATTTACCAAGAGACCCAGTACTTC. As protein: CASSHREIYQETQYF. The chain links TRBV7-9 to TRBJ2-5; the D gene is possibly TRBD2 (5 bases). The germline CDR1 and CDR2 sequences are SEHNR and FQNEAQ (reference sequence). The CDR3 totals 15 residues. Trimming pared 5 bases from V and 0 bases from J, leaving 13 bases between. Drawing the rest from reference TRBV7-9 and TRBJ2-5, the complete variable domain is DTGVSQNPRHKITKRGQNVTFRCDPISEHNRLYWYRQTLGQGPEFLTYFQNEAQLEKSRLLSDRFSAERPKGSFSTLEIQRTEQGDSAMYLCASSHREIYQETQYFGPGTRLLVL.

This clonotype appeared a few times. This chain links TRBV4-1 with TRBJ2-7, with D perhaps TRBD2 (7 bases). The CDR3 spans 20 residues. The germline V and J ends were trimmed by 2 bases and 2 bases, with 28 bases remaining between them. Germline V gene lookup returns CDR1 MGHRA and CDR2 YSYEKL. CDR3 bases: TGCGCCAGCAGCCAATATACCACCGGGGGGCTGGCAGGGAGGCCCTACGAGCAGTACTTC. Protein product: CASSQYTTGGLAGRPYEQYF.

With respect to this clonotype: A much larger clone lies a single base off, so this may be a read error. CDR3 nucleotide sequence: TGTGCCATCAGTCGCGACGGCTCGACGCTTGGAAACACCATATATTTT. As protein: CAISRDGSTLGNTIYF. The chain joins TRBV10-3 to TRBJ1-3; D ambiguous. Germline values: CDR1 ENHRY, CDR2 SYGVKD. The CDR3 covers 16 residues. Deletions cut 5 bases from V and 3 bases from J, with 17 bases between.

CDR3 sequence: CASSRSPAGTSYEQYF. The CDR3, as DNA: TGTGCCAGCAGCCGATCCCCAGCCGGGACTAGCTACGAGCAGTACTTC. V is TRBV7-2 and J is TRBJ2-7, with 8 positions matching TRBD2. Germline trimming cut 5 bases from V and 3 bases from J; bases unmatched to any gene: 12. Germline V gene lookup returns CDR1 SGHTA and CDR2 FQGNSA. The CDR3 is 16 amino acids. The complete variable domain, with remaining parts taken from reference TRBV7-2 and TRBJ2-7, reads GAGVSQSPSNKVTEKGKDVELRCDPISGHTALYWYRQSLGQGLEFLIYFQGNSAPDKSGLPSDRFSAERTGGSVSTLTIQRTQQEDSAVYLCASSRSPAGTSYEQYFGPGTRLTVT.